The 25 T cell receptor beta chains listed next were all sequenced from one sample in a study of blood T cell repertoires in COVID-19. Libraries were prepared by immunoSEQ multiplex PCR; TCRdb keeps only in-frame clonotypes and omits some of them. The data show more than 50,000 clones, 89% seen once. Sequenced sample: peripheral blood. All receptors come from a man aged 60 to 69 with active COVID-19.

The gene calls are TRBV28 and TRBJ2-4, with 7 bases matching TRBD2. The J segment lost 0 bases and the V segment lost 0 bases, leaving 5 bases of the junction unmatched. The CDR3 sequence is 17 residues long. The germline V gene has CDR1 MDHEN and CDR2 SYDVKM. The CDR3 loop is CASSLWGGTIAKNIQYF. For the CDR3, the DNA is TGTGCCAGCAGTTTATGGGGGGGGACCATAGCCAAAAACATTCAGTACTTC.

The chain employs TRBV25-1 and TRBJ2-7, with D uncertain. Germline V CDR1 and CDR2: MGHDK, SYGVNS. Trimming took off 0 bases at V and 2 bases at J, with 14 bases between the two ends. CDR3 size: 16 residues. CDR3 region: CASSEYSLLFAYEQYF. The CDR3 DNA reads TGTGCCAGCAGTGAATATAGTCTCCTCTTTGCCTACGAGCAGTACTTC.

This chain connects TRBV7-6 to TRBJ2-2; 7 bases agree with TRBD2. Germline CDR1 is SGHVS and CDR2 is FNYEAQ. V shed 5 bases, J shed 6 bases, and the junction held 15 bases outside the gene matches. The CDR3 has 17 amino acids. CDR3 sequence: CASSPPAAGVFAGELFF. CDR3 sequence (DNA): TGTGCCAGCAGCCCCCCGGCGGCGGGAGTGTTCGCCGGGGAGCTGTTTTTT.

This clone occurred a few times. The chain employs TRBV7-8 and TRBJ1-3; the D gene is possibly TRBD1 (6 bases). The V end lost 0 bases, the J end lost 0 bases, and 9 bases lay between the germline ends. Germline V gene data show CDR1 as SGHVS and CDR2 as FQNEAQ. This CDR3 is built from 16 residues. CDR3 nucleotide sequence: TGTGCCAGCAGCTTAGCGACAGGCCGCTCTGGAAACACCATATATTTT. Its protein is CASSLATGRSGNTIYF. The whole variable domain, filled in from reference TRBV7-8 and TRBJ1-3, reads GAGVSQSPRYKVAKRGQDVALRCDPISGHVSLFWYQQALGQGPEFLTYFQNEAQLDKSGLPSDRFFAERPEGSVSTLKIQRTQQEDSAVYLCASSLATGRSGNTIYFGEGSWLTVV.

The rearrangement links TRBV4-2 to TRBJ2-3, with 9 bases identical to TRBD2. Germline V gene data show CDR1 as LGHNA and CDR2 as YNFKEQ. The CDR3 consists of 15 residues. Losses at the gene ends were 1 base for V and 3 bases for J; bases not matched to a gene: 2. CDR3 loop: CASSQGGRETDTQYF. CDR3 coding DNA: TGTGCCAGCAGCCAAGGCGGGAGGGAGACAGATACGCAGTATTTT.

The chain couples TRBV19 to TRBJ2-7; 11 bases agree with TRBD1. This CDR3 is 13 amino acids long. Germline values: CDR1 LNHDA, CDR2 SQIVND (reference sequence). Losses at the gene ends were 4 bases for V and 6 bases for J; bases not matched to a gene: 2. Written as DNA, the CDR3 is TGTGCCAGTAGTAGGACAGGGGGCGGCGAGCAGTACTTC. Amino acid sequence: CASSRTGGGEQYF.

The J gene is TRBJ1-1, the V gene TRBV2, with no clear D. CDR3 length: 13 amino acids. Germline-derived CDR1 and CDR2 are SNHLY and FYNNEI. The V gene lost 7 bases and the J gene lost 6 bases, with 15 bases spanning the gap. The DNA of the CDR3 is TGTGCCAGCACTGGAAGGTGGGCCGCTGAAGCTTTCTTT. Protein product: CASTGRWAAEAFF.

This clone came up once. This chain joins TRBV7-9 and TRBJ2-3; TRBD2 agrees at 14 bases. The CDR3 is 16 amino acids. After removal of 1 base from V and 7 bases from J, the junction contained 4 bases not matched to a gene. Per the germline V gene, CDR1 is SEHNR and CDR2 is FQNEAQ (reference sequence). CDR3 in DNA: TGTGCCAGCAGCTTAGGACTAGCGGGAGGGCCGTATACGCAGTATTTT. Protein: CASSLGLAGGPYTQYF.

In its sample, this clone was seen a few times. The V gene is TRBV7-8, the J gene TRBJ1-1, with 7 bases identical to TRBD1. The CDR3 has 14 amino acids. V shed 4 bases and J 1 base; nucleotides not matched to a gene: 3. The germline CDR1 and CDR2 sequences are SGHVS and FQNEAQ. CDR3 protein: CASSSGTANTEAFF. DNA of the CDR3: TGTGCCAGCAGCTCCGGGACAGCGAACACTGAAGCTTTCTTT.

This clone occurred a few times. In DNA form, the CDR3 reads TGTGCCAGCAGCTACTCGACAGGGGTGGGAGGCTACACCTTC. Its translation is CASSYSTGVGGYTF. The chain uses TRBV27 and TRBJ1-2; TRBD1 agrees at 8 bases. Germline trimming cut 6 bases from V and 8 bases from J; bases unmatched to any gene: 11. CDR3 length: 14 amino acids. Germline values: CDR1 MNHEY, CDR2 SMNVEV (reference sequence).

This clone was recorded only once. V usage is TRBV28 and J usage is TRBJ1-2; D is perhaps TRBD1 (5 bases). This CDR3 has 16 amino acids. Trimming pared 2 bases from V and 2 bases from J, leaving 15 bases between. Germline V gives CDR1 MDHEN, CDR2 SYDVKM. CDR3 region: CASSLQGATGNYGYTF. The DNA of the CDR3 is TGTGCCAGCAGTTTACAGGGTGCCACTGGAAACTATGGCTACACCTTC.

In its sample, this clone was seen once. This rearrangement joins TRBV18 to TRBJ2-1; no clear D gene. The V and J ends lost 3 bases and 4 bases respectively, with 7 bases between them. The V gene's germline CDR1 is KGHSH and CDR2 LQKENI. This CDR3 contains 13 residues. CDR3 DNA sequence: TGTGCCAGCTCACCCGTAGCATACAATGAGCAGTTCTTC. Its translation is CASSPVAYNEQFF.

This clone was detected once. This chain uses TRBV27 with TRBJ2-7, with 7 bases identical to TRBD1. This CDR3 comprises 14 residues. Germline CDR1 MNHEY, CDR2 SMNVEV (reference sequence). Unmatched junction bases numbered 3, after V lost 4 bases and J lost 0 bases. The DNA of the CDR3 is TGTGCCAGCAGTTGGACAGGATCCTCCTACGAGCAGTACTTC. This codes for CASSWTGSSYEQYF.

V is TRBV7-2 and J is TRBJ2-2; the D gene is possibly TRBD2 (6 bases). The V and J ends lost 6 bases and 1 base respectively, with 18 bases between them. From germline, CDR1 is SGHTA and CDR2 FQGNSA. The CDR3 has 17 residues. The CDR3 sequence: CASRLGLAGMNTGELFF. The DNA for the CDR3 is TGTGCCAGCAGACTCGGCCTTGCGGGGATGAACACCGGGGAGCTGTTTTTT.

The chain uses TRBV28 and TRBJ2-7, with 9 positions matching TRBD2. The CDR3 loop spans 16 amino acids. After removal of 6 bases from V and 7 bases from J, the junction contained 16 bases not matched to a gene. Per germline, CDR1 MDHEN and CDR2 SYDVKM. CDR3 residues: CASRSTLAGTSEEQYF. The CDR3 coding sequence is TGTGCCAGCAGGTCTACTCTAGCGGGGACCTCTGAGGAGCAGTACTTC.

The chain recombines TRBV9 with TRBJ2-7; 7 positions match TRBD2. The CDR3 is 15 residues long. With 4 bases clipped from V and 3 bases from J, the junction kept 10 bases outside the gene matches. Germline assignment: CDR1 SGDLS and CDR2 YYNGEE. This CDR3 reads CASSPQTSRGYEQYF. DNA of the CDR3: TGTGCCAGCAGCCCCCAGACTAGCCGGGGCTACGAGCAGTACTTC.

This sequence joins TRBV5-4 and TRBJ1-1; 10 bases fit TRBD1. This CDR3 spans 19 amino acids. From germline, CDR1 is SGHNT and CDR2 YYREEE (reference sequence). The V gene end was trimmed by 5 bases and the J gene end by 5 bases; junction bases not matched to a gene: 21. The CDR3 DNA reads TGTGCCAGCAGTTCTACCGGGACAGGGGATATTTTTGGGCAAACTGAAGCTTTCTTT. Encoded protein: CASSSTGTGDIFGQTEAFF.

CDR3 sequence (DNA): TGCGCCAGCAGCCAAGTCGGTAGGGGCGTGGGGACTGAAGCTTTCTTT. Amino acid sequence: CASSQVGRGVGTEAFF. The chain combines TRBV4-1 with TRBJ1-1; TRBD1 might be the D (5 bases). Germline V gives CDR1 MGHRA, CDR2 YSYEKL. Deletions cut 1 base from V and 5 bases from J, with 17 bases between. The CDR3 loop spans 16 amino acids.

This chain's CDR3 is CASSVSSSSYNEQFF. For the CDR3, the DNA is TGTGCCAGCAGCGTTAGTAGTTCCTCCTACAATGAGCAGTTCTTC. The gene calls are TRBV7-2 and TRBJ2-1, with D unresolved. Trimming left V 5 bases short and J 0 bases short, with 11 bases between. Germline loops: CDR1 SGHTA, CDR2 FQGNSA. The CDR3 runs to 15 residues. Variable domain in full (rest from reference TRBV7-2 and TRBJ2-1): GAGVSQSPSNKVTEKGKDVELRCDPISGHTALYWYRQSLGQGLEFLIYFQGNSAPDKSGLPSDRFSAERTGGSVSTLTIQRTQQEDSAVYLCASSVSSSSYNEQFFGPGTRLTVL.

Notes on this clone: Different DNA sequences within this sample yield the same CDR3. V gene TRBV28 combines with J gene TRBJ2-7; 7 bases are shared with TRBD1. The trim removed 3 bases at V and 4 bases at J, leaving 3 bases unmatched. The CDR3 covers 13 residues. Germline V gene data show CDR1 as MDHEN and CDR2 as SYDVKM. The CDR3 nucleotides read TGTGCCAGCAGTTTGCCAGGGGGATACGAGCAGTACTTC. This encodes CASSLPGGYEQYF.

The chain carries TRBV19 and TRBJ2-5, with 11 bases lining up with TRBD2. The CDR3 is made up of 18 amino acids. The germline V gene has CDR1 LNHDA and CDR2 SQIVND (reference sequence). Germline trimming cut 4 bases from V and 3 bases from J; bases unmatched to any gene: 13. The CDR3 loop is CASSTILRGLAGEETQYF. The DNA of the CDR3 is TGTGCCAGTAGTACTATCCTGCGAGGACTAGCGGGTGAAGAGACCCAGTACTTC. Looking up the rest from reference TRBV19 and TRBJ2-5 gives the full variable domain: DGGITQSPKYLFRKEGQNVTLSCEQNLNHDAMYWYRQDPGQGLRLIYYSQIVNDFQKGDIAEGYSVSREKKESFPLTVTSAQKNPTAFYLCASSTILRGLAGEETQYFGPGTRLLVL.

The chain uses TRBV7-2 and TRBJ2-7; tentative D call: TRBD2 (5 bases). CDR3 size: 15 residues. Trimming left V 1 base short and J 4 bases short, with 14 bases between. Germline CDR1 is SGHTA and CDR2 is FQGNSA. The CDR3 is CASSLGLAYNYEQYF. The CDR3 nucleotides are TGTGCCAGCAGCTTAGGGTTAGCGTATAATTACGAGCAGTACTTC.

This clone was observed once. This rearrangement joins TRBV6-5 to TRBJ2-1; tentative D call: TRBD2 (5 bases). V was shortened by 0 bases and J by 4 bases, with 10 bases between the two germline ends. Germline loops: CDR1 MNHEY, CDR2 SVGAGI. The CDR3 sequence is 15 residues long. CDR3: CASSYSGTGYNEQFF. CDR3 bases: TGTGCCAGCAGTTACTCTGGAACGGGGTACAATGAGCAGTTCTTC.

For the CDR3, the DNA is TGTGCCAGCAGAACCGGGACATTCAGAACTCAGCCCCAGCATTTT. It is translated as CASRTGTFRTQPQHF. The chain couples TRBV28 to TRBJ1-5; maybe TRBD1 (6 bases). Germline assignment: CDR1 MDHEN and CDR2 SYDVKM. V was trimmed by 6 bases and J by 6 bases, leaving 18 bases between them. CDR3 length: 15 residues.

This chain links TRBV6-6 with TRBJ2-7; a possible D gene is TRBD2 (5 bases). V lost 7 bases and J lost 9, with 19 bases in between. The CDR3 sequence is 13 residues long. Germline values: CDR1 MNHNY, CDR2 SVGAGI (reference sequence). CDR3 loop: CASKIEGVRVQYF. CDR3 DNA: TGTGCCAGCAAAATAGAGGGAGTTAGGGTGCAGTACTTC.